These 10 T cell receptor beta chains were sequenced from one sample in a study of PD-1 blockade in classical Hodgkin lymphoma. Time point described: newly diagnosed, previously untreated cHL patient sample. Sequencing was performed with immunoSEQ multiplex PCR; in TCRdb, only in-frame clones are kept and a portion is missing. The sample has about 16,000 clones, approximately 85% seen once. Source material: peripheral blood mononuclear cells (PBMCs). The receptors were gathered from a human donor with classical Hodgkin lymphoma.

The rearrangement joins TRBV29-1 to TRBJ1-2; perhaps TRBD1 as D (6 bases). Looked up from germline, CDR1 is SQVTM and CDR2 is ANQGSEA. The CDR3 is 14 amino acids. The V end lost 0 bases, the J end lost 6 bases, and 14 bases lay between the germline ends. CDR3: CSVEDQQGGHGYTF. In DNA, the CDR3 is TGCAGCGTTGAAGATCAACAGGGTGGACATGGCTACACCTTC.

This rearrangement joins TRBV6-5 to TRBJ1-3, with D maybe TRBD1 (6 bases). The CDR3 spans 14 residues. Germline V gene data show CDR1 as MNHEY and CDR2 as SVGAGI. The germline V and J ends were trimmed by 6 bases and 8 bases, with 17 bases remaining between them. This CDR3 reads CASSAGWGPDTIYF. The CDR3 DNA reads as TGTGCCAGCAGCGCGGGCTGGGGGCCGGACACCATATATTTT.

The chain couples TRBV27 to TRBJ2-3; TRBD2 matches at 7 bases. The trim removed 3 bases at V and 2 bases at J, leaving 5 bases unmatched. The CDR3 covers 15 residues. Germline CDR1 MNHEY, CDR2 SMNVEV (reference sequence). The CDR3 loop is CASSFSGGVTDTQYF. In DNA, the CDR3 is TGTGCCAGCAGTTTCTCGGGGGGAGTCACAGATACGCAGTATTTT.

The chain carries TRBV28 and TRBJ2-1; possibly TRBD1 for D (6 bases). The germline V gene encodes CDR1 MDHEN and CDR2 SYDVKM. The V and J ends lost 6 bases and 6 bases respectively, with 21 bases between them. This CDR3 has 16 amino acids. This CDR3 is CASRFFGDTNSNEQFF. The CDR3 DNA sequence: TGTGCCAGCAGGTTTTTTGGGGACACTAATAGCAATGAGCAGTTCTTC.

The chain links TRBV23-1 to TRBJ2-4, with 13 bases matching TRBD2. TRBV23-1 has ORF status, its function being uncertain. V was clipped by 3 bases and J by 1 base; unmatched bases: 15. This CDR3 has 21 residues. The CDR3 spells CASSHPTWTSGSGRAKNIQYF. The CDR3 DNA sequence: TGCGCCAGCAGTCACCCCACTTGGACTAGCGGGAGTGGAAGGGCCAAAAACATTCAGTACTTC.

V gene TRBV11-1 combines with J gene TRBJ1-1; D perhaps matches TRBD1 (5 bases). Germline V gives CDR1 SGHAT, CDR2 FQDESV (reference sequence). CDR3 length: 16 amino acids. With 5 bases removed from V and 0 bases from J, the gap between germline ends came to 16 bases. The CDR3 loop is CASSRGGVLMNTEAFF. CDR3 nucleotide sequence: TGTGCCAGCAGCCGCGGGGGAGTGCTTATGAACACTGAAGCTTTCTTT.

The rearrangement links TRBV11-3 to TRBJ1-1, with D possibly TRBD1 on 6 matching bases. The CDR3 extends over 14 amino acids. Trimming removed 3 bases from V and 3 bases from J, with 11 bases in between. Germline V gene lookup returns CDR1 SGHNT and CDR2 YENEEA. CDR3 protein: CASSFIGGHTEAFF. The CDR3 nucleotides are TGTGCCAGCAGCTTTATAGGGGGTCACACTGAAGCTTTCTTT.

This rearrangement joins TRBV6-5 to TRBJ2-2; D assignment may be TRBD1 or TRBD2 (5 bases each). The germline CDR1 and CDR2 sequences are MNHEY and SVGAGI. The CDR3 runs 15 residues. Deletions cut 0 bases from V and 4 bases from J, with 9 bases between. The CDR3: CASSYSGTTTGELFF. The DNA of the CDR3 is TGTGCCAGCAGTTACTCGGGGACCACCACCGGGGAGCTGTTTTTT.

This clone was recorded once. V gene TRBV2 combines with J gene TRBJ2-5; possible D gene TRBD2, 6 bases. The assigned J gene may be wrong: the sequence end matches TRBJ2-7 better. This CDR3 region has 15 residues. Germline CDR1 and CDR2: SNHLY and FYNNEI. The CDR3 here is CASNGEAFKSYEQYF. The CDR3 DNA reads TGTGCCAGCAACGGGGAGGCCTTCAAATCCTACGAGCAGTACTTC.

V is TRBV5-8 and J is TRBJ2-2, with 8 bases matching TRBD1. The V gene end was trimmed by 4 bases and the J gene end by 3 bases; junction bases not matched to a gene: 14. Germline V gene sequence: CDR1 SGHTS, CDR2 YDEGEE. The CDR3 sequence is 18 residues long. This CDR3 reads CASSPITTGERDTGELFF. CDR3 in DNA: TGTGCCAGCAGCCCAATAACGACAGGGGAAAGGGACACCGGGGAGCTGTTTTTT.